The next 14 T cell receptor beta chains were all read from a single sample in a study of T cells in Graves' hyperthyroidism and ophthalmopathy. What was amplified from RNA transcripts were TCR beta CDR3 regions. The TCR CDR3 was amplified in a first-round RT-PCR using the HTBI primer set. TCRdb reprocessed the multiplex PCR reads with MiXCR, giving one entry per CDR3 protein. The repertoire holds approximately 30,000 distinct CDR3 sequences, with 52% as singletons. The sequencing input was blood. These receptors were obtained from a woman aged 40 to 50 with Graves' ophthalmopathy.

This clonotype has a single count. The chain links TRBV20-1 to TRBJ2-7; D remains ambiguous. Germline lookup yields CDR1 DFQATT and CDR2 SNEGSKA (reference sequence). Trimming removed 1 base at V and 0 bases at J, with 7 bases between. The length of the CDR3 is 13 residues. In DNA form, the CDR3 reads TGCAGTGCTAGAGTCCCAGGCTCCTACGAGCAGTACTTC. Amino acids: CSARVPGSYEQYF.

This clonotype was detected ten times or more. This sequence joins TRBV5-5 and TRBJ2-7, with TRBD1 matching over 10 bases. V lost 0 bases to trimming and J lost 4 bases; unmatched junction nucleotides: 7. The V gene's germline CDR1 is SGHKS and CDR2 YYEKEE (reference sequence). The CDR3 has 16 amino acids. CDR3 amino acids: CASSLGGTGVFYEQYF. The CDR3 coding sequence is TGTGCCAGCAGCTTGGGAGGGACAGGGGTCTTTTACGAGCAGTACTTC.

This chain uses TRBV24-1 with TRBJ1-5; D remains unclear. The CDR3 is 23 amino acids. Germline V gives CDR1 KGHDR, CDR2 SFDVKD. V gave up 7 bases and J gave up 0 bases, with 36 bases separating them. The CDR3 nucleotides are TGTGCCACCAGCTCCTCTGGGGTTTGCCACACTCATGATGCACTGTGTAGCAATCAGCCCCAGCATTTT. This encodes CATSSSGVCHTHDALCSNQPQHF.

V gene TRBV20-1 combines with J gene TRBJ2-2; the D gene is possibly TRBD2 (6 bases). CDR1 and CDR2 from the germline V gene are DFQATT and SNEGSKA (reference sequence). The CDR3 runs to 14 residues. V lost 3 bases, J lost 0 bases, and 8 bases lay in between. CDR3: CSARPGANTGELFF. The CDR3 nucleotides read TGCAGTGCTAGGCCGGGGGCGAACACCGGGGAGCTGTTTTTT.

Many counts were recorded for this clonotype. The rearrangement joins TRBV5-5 to TRBJ2-2; 8 nucleotides match TRBD2. The germline V gene has CDR1 SGHKS and CDR2 YYEKEE (reference sequence). The CDR3 runs 16 residues. The V segment lost 1 base and the J segment 6 bases; nucleotides outside the gene matches: 8. The CDR3 spells CASSLSGGVVSGELFF. CDR3 nucleotide sequence: TGTGCCAGCAGCTTGTCGGGGGGGGTCGTTTCCGGGGAGCTGTTTTTT.

This clonotype has ten or more counts. J is TRBJ1-5 and V is TRBV6-1; D uncertain. The V end lost 7 bases, the J end lost 1 base, and 8 bases lay between the germline ends. CDR3 length equals 13 residues. Germline lookup yields CDR1 MNHNS and CDR2 SASEGT. The CDR3 spells CASKATSNQPQHF. The CDR3, as DNA: TGTGCCAGCAAGGCCACAAGCAATCAGCCCCAGCATTTT.

At least ten counts were recorded for this clonotype. This could be a read error, since a much larger clone is one nucleotide away. The gene calls are TRBV28 and TRBJ2-7, with 9 positions matching TRBD2. Germline V gene sequence: CDR1 MDHEN, CDR2 SYDVKM. The CDR3 has 16 residues. V shed 5 bases, J shed 2 bases, and the junction held 10 bases outside the gene matches. The CDR3 DNA reads as TGTGCCAGCAGTACAATTTCTAGCGGGATTGCCTACGAGCAGTACTTC. Translating gives CASSTISSGIAYEQYF. The full variable domain, rest sourced from reference TRBV28 and TRBJ2-7, is DVKVTQSSRYLVKRTGEKVFLECVQDMDHENMFWYRQDPGLGLRLIYFSYDVKMKEKGDIPEGYSVSREKKERFSLILESASTNQTSMYLCASSTISSGIAYEQYFGPGTRLTVT.

CDR3 DNA sequence: TGCAGTGCTAGAATCGGGGACACTGAAGCTTTCTTT. Protein product: CSARIGDTEAFF. This rearrangement joins TRBV20-1 to TRBJ1-1; no definite D call. Per the germline V gene, CDR1 is DFQATT and CDR2 is SNEGSKA (reference sequence). V lost 2 bases to trimming and J lost 3 bases, with 7 bases between them. This CDR3 comprises 12 residues.

This clonotype was counted ten times or more. The V gene is TRBV5-1, the J gene TRBJ2-3; 12 nucleotides match TRBD2. The CDR3 is made up of 15 amino acids. CDR1 is SGHRS and CDR2 is YFSETQ in the germline V gene. Trimming took 4 bases from V and 5 from J; bases not matched to a gene: 5. DNA of the CDR3: TGCGCCAGCAGCCAGGGACTAGCGGGTATAGATACGCAGTATTTT. This translates into CASSQGLAGIDTQYF.

V and J are TRBV10-3 and TRBJ1-2, with TRBD1 as a possible D gene (6 bases). The CDR3 covers 18 residues. The V end lost 11 bases, the J end lost 4 bases, and 32 bases lay between the germline ends. Germline CDR1 is ENHRY and CDR2 is SYGVKD. The CDR3 nucleotides are TGTGCCTGTGCGGCTCAAGGGGCGGGGGCAGGGATGATCTATGGCTACACCTTC. This sequence encodes CACAAQGAGAGMIYGYTF.

By share of the sample, this clonotype is medium-sized. V gene TRBV7-6 combines with J gene TRBJ2-1; 7 bases match TRBD1. Germline V lookup: CDR1 SGHVS, CDR2 FNYEAQ. The CDR3 sequence is 14 residues long. The trim removed 5 bases at V and 5 bases at J, leaving 6 bases unmatched. Written as DNA, the CDR3 is TGTGCCAGCAGCAACCGGGACAGCAACAATGAGCAGTTCTTC. Amino acid sequence: CASSNRDSNNEQFF. The whole variable domain, remainder taken from reference TRBV7-6 and TRBJ2-1, is GAGVSQSPRYKVTKRGQDVALRCDPISGHVSLYWYRQALGQGPEFLTYFNYEAQQDKSGLPNDRFSAERPEGSISTLTIQRTEQRDSAMYRCASSNRDSNNEQFFGPGTRLTVL.

V is TRBV29-1 and J is TRBJ2-3; 11 bases match TRBD2. Germline V gene data show CDR1 as SQVTM and CDR2 as ANQGSEA. V shed 5 bases and J 0 bases; nucleotides not matched to a gene: 4. This CDR3 has 15 residues. This CDR3 is CSVLAGGPSTDTQYF. Written as DNA, the CDR3 is TGCAGCGTTCTAGCGGGGGGCCCTAGCACAGATACGCAGTATTTT.

The genes are TRBV9 and TRBJ2-5, with TRBD1 identical over 8 bases. CDR3 size: 14 residues. Germline CDR1 is SGDLS and CDR2 is YYNGEE. The ends lost 2 bases at V and 5 bases at J; junction bases unmatched: 5. This chain's CDR3 is CASSVRTGIETQYF. Here the CDR3 DNA reads TGTGCCAGCAGCGTTAGGACAGGGATCGAGACCCAGTACTTC.

This clonotype showed up many times. The rearrangement links TRBV7-2 to TRBJ2-2; D remains ambiguous. The CDR3 contains 15 residues. V was shortened by 0 bases and J by 5 bases, with 10 bases between the two germline ends. Germline V gene sequence: CDR1 SGHTA, CDR2 FQGNSA. In nucleotides, the CDR3 is TGTGCCAGCAGCTTAGCGGGCCCAATAACCGGGGAGCTGTTTTTT. Its protein is CASSLAGPITGELFF.